This TCR beta chain was recorded in a study of cytomegalovirus exposure and HLA in healthy donors. Study context: The 120 validation repertoires, a later analysis reported, used the same platform as the approximately 730 repertoires from the first cohort. Whole-study results and caveats: Researchers catalogued about 160 TCR beta chains as cytomegalovirus-associated. Three chains tied to CMV proved CMV antigen-specific in vitro. Reportedly, cytomegalovirus status was diagnosed with high sensitivity and specificity.

With respect to this clone: The antigen is unknown.

Trimming left V 5 bases short and J 2 bases short, with 15 bases between. Germline CDR1 MNHEY, CDR2 SMNVEV (reference sequence). The CDR3 extends over 15 amino acids. The repertoire was sequenced with immunoSEQ multiplex PCR; TCRdb's copy has only in-frame clones and lacks some. The profile shows 150,000 or so clones, 85% to 90% of them singletons. Material: PBMCs. This sequence was found in a young woman in good health and CMV-seronegative. This chain links TRBV27 with TRBJ1-2; no clear D. CDR3 coding DNA: TGTGCCAGCAGTCCCATTCCGGGAATCAACTATGGCTACACCTTC. It specifies CASSPIPGINYGYTF.